These T cell receptor beta chains were read from a single sample in a study of cytomegalovirus exposure and HLA in healthy donors. Produced via immunoSEQ multiplex PCR; TCRdb's table is partial and in-frame only. The table records around 110,000 clones, over 60% of them present only once. Source material: PBMCs. The receptors come from a woman between 18 and 30 years old in good health and CMV-seropositive. Each CDR3 is given with its conserved first and last residue. Each record gives: J gene, D gene, clone size, V gene, CDR3 protein, CDR3 DNA. A D gene is named only where the DNA matches it firmly. Clone size is shown for a subset of rows, as once, few, many or a class of expanded clone.

>TRBJ2-3|NA|few|TRBV5-1
CASSPRGGASTDTQYF
TGCGCCAGCAGCCCTCGTGGGGGGGCTAGCACAGATACGCAGTATTTT
>TRBJ2-2|TRBD1|once|TRBV6-5
CASSYGRTGGTGELFF
TGTGCCAGCAGTTACGGTCGGACAGGGGGAACCGGGGAGCTGTTTTTT
>TRBJ1-4|NA|NA|TRBV6-5
CASSERVIGEKLFF
TGTGCCAGCAGTGAACGGGTTATAGGTGAAAAACTGTTTTTT
>TRBJ1-1|NA|NA|TRBV13
CASSPGSVNPLAFF
TGTGCCAGCAGTCCAGGGTCCGTTAATCCCTTAGCTTTCTTT
>TRBJ2-3|NA|once|TRBV2
CASSRLETGTDTQYF
TGTGCCAGCAGCCGTCTAGAGACCGGGACAGATACGCAGTATTTT
>TRBJ2-1|TRBD2|once|TRBV4-1
CASIQDTTTRTGGNGEQFF
TGCGCCAGCATCCAAGATACCACCACTAGAACGGGAGGCAACGGTGAGCAGTTCTTC
>TRBJ2-3|TRBD2|NA|TRBV9
CASSRGVPGTDTQYF
TGTGCCAGCAGCCGGGGGGTGCCAGGCACAGATACGCAGTATTTT
>TRBJ1-2|NA|NA|TRBV14
CASSQERGFGYTF
TGTGCCAGCAGCCAAGAAAGGGGGTTTGGCTACACCTTC
>TRBJ2-5|TRBD1|NA|TRBV9
CASSALQGAGETQYF
TGTGCCAGCAGCGCTTTACAGGGGGCAGGGGAGACCCAGTACTTC
>TRBJ2-1|TRBD2|NA|TRBV5-8
CASSGLAGPYNEQFF
TGTGCCAGCAGCGGACTAGCGGGTCCCTACAATGAGCAGTTCTTC
>TRBJ1-4|NA|NA|TRBV7-9
CASSPRGGPQTTNEKLFF
TGTGCCAGCAGCCCGAGGGGGGGGCCACAGACAACTAATGAAAAACTGTTTTTT
>TRBJ2-1|TRBD1|NA|TRBV5-1
CASSWDREQFF
TGCGCCAGCAGCTGGGACAGGGAGCAGTTCTTC
>TRBJ2-7|NA|NA|TRBV19
CASSIRGIYEQYF
TGTGCCAGTAGTATAAGGGGAATCTACGAGCAGTACTTC
>TRBJ1-5|NA|NA|TRBV2
CASRGTGQPDQPQHF
TGTGCCAGCAGGGGGACGGGACAACCGGATCAGCCCCAGCATTTT
>TRBJ1-2|NA|NA|TRBV15
CATSRDRLGYGYTF
TGTGCCACCAGCAGAGATCGCCTAGGCTATGGCTACACCTTC
>TRBJ2-7|TRBD2|NA|TRBV27
CASSFLRETYEQYF
TGTGCCAGCAGTTTTCTGCGGGAGACCTACGAGCAGTACTTC
>TRBJ2-5|TRBD2|NA|TRBV6-5
CASSYRLAGEGTQYF
TGTGCCAGCAGTTACCGGCTAGCGGGAGAAGGGACCCAGTACTTC
>TRBJ2-4|TRBD2|NA|TRBV5-4
CASSRGLAGGPAKNIQYF
TGTGCCAGCAGCAGGGGACTAGCGGGAGGGCCGGCCAAAAACATTCAGTACTTC
>TRBJ2-2|NA|NA|TRBV27
CASSLAPNSGLFF
TGTGCCAGCAGTTTAGCCCCAAACTCTGGGCTGTTTTTT
>TRBJ2-1|NA|NA|TRBV2
CASGAKSSYNEQFF
TGTGCCAGCGGGGCGAAAAGCTCCTACAATGAGCAGTTCTTC
>TRBJ2-5|TRBD1|NA|TRBV5-1
CASRKRGMTGPIYQETQYF
TGCGCCAGCAGGAAAAGGGGCATGACAGGGCCAATCTATCAAGAGACCCAGTACTTC
>TRBJ1-2|TRBD1|NA|TRBV5-4
CASSYTGAGYGYTF
TGTGCCAGCAGCTATACAGGGGCGGGTTATGGCTACACCTTC
>TRBJ2-2|NA|NA|TRBV30
CALTRAGELFF
TGTGCCTTGACTCGCGCCGGGGAGCTGTTTTTT
>TRBJ2-3|TRBD1|NA|TRBV7-3
CASSPPGGVPGTDTQYF
TGTGCCAGCAGCCCTCCAGGGGGCGTGCCAGGCACAGATACGCAGTATTTT
>TRBJ2-3|TRBD2|NA|TRBV11-1
CASSRGLAGPDTQYF
TGTGCCAGCAGCCGGGGACTAGCGGGACCCGATACGCAGTATTTT
>TRBJ1-5|NA|NA|TRBV2
CASSPMGRGNQPQHF
TGTGCCAGCAGTCCAATGGGGCGAGGCAATCAGCCCCAGCATTTT
>TRBJ2-3|TRBD2|NA|TRBV27
CASNRTSGTDTQYF
TGTGCCAGCAACCGGACTAGCGGCACAGATACGCAGTATTTT
>TRBJ2-1|NA|NA|TRBV21-1
CASSKASYNEQFF
TGTGCCAGCAGCAAAGCCAGTTACAATGAGCAGTTCTTC
>TRBJ1-2|TRBD1|NA|TRBV4-1
CASSQGTGDGYTF
TGCGCCAGCAGCCAAGGGACAGGCGACGGCTACACCTTC
>TRBJ1-2|TRBD1|NA|TRBV5-4
CASSIDRGRHGYTF
TGTGCCAGCAGCATAGACAGGGGTAGGCATGGCTACACCTTC
>TRBJ2-7|NA|few|TRBV10-3
CAISGGGGDEQYF
TGTGCCATCAGTGGCGGAGGGGGCGACGAGCAGTACTTC
>TRBJ1-1|NA|NA|TRBV5-1
CASSLTAGETEAFF
TGCGCCAGCAGCTTGACAGCCGGGGAGACTGAAGCTTTCTTT
>TRBJ2-1|NA|once|TRBV6-4
CASSDSGWDNEQFF
TGTGCCAGCAGTGACTCGGGCTGGGACAATGAGCAGTTCTTC
>TRBJ2-2|NA|NA|TRBV6-6
CASRFRGEGVTGELFF
TGTGCCAGCAGATTTCGCGGAGAGGGGGTTACCGGGGAGCTGTTTTTT
>TRBJ2-3|TRBD1|NA|TRBV19
CASSIGQGAATQYF
TGTGCCAGTAGTATTGGACAGGGGGCCGCTACGCAGTATTTT
>TRBJ1-1|NA|NA|TRBV6-5
CASSHLGNTEAFF
TGTGCCAGCAGTCACCTAGGGAACACTGAAGCTTTCTTT
>TRBJ2-3|NA|NA|TRBV6-5
CASSYVHTDTQYF
TGTGCCAGCAGTTACGTCCACACAGATACGCAGTATTTT
>TRBJ2-1|TRBD1|NA|TRBV10-1
CASSEGDRGRNEQFF
TGCGCCAGCAGTGAAGGGGACAGGGGGCGGAATGAGCAGTTCTTC
>TRBJ2-3|NA|NA|TRBV7-7
CASSLTSRTDTQYF
TGTGCTAGCAGCTTAACTAGCAGGACAGATACGCAGTATTTT
>TRBJ1-2|NA|NA|TRBV6-1
CASSDEAGRNYGYTF
TGTGCCAGCAGTGACGAGGCAGGGCGCAACTATGGCTACACCTTC
>TRBJ2-7|NA|few|TRBV4-1
CASSPRTRSSYEQYF
TGCGCCAGCAGCCCCAGGACAAGGAGCTCCTACGAGCAGTACTTC
>TRBJ1-5|TRBD1|NA|TRBV5-1
CASSLGQGHQPQHF
TGCGCCAGCAGCTTGGGACAGGGACATCAGCCCCAGCATTTT
>TRBJ1-2|TRBD1|once|TRBV28
CASSLTGGAIPHYGYTF
TGTGCCAGCAGTTTAACAGGGGGCGCTATTCCTCACTATGGCTACACCTTC
>TRBJ2-7|TRBD1|NA|TRBV5-4
CASSAAKDRDRAYEQYF
TGTGCCAGCAGCGCTGCTAAAGACCGGGACAGGGCCTACGAGCAGTACTTC
>TRBJ1-4|NA|few|TRBV4-1
CASRTRGGVVEKLFF
TGCGCCAGCAGGACAAGAGGCGGGGTTGTTGAAAAACTGTTTTTT
>TRBJ2-3|NA|NA|TRBV28
CASSLAEADTQYF
TGTGCCAGCAGTTTGGCGGAAGCAGATACGCAGTATTTT
>TRBJ1-5|NA|NA|TRBV2
CASSESGLTSNQPQHF
TGTGCCAGCAGTGAAAGCGGATTGACTAGCAATCAGCCCCAGCATTTT
>TRBJ2-7|TRBD1|few|TRBV5-6
CASSLRGRSSEQYF
TGTGCCAGCAGCTTAAGGGGGCGCTCGTCCGAGCAGTACTTC
>TRBJ2-7|NA|NA|TRBV11-2
CASSAGLSYEQYF
TGTGCCAGCAGCGCGGGACTTTCCTACGAGCAGTACTTC
>TRBJ2-1|TRBD2|NA|TRBV5-1
CASSLGLAGAAYEQFF
TGCGCCAGCAGCTTGGGACTAGCGGGCGCAGCCTATGAGCAGTTCTTC
>TRBJ2-5|TRBD1|NA|TRBV7-4
CASSLAGQGSQETQYF
TGTGCCAGCAGCTTAGCGGGACAGGGGTCACAAGAGACCCAGTACTTC
>TRBJ2-2|TRBD1|NA|TRBV12-5
CASGLVTGGDIGELFF
TGTGCTAGTGGTTTGGTAACAGGGGGTGATATCGGGGAGCTGTTTTTT
>TRBJ1-3|TRBD1|few|TRBV27
CASSPAGQGLGNTIYF
TGTGCCAGCAGTCCGGCCGGACAGGGGCTTGGAAACACCATATATTTT
>TRBJ1-4|TRBD1|NA|TRBV5-4
CASRGQGKLFF
TGTGCCAGCAGGGGACAGGGTAAACTGTTTTTT